This T cell receptor beta chain originates from a study of graft-versus-host responses after intestinal transplantation. Study overall: Transplants were multivisceral, liver-intestinal, or isolated intestinal. Induction with anti-thymocyte globulin, then tacrolimus and steroids for about 3 years, was given to all recipients.

J was trimmed by 11 bases and V by 5 bases; bases with no gene match: 11. Germline CDR1 and CDR2: SGHAT and FQNNGV. The CDR3 consists of 13 residues. In the case of this clone: Its antigen remains unknown.

Libraries were prepared by immunoSEQ multiplex PCR; TCRdb keeps only in-frame clonotypes and omits some of them. The table lists fewer than 150,000 clones, around nine tenths of them singletons. The J gene is TRBJ1-1, the V gene TRBV11-2; 7 bases line up with TRBD1. The sequence was collected from a human donor who received an intestinal transplant. Specimen: unstimulated CD4+ T cells sorted from spleen or lymph node cells, collected before intestinal transplant. CDR3 residues: CASSPSGQAEAFF. The CDR3 nucleotides are TGTGCCAGCAGCCCGAGTGGACAGGCCGAGGCTTTCTTT. Based on the CDR3 plus reference TRBV11-2 and TRBJ1-1, the full variable domain is EAGVAQSPRYKIIEKRQSVAFWCNPISGHATLYWYQQILGQGPKLLIQFQNNGVVDDSQLPKDRFSAERLKGVDSTLKIQPAKLEDSAVYLCASSPSGQAEAFFGQGTRLTVV.